The present T cell receptor (beta chain) was sequenced within a study of T cells after yellow fever vaccination. Looking at the study overall: Researchers used SMART-Seq v4 Ultra Low Input to prepare fractions that had low cell numbers.

Germline values: CDR1 LNHDA, CDR2 SQIVND (reference sequence). The CDR3 covers 14 residues. V was trimmed by 6 bases and J by 2 bases, leaving 11 bases between them. Template switching by 5'RACE produced TCR cDNA, adding a universal primer site and UMIs. MiXCR, applied by TCRdb to the 5' RACE reads, yields one record per CDR3 protein. The table lists 300,000 to 400,000 distinct CDR3 sequences, roughly 8.7% of them singletons. V gene TRBV19 combines with J gene TRBJ2-1; tentative D call: TRBD2 (6 bases). The sequence came from a man between 18 and 35 years old who received the YFV17D yellow fever vaccine. Specimen: PBMCs, collected on the day of the first yellow fever vaccination. This chain's CDR3 is CASSGGETYNEQFF. The CDR3 bases are TGTGCCAGTAGCGGGGGAGAAACCTACAATGAGCAGTTCTTC. Full variable domain (remainder filled in from reference TRBV19 and TRBJ2-1): DGGITQSPKYLFRKEGQNVTLSCEQNLNHDAMYWYRQDPGQGLRLIYYSQIVNDFQKGDIAEGYSVSREKKESFPLTVTSAQKNPTAFYLCASSGGETYNEQFFGPGTRLTVL.